A single sample is the source of the 13 T cell receptor beta chains below, sequenced in a study of T-cell memory formation after mild COVID-19. TCRdb re-derived calls from the 5' RACE reads in MiXCR, one entry per CDR3 protein. The table lists 300,000 or so distinct CDR3 sequences, more than 15% of them singletons. Sample: PBMCs or a T cell subset sorted from them (not recorded which). These TCRs come from a man in his late teens or twenties who had mild COVID-19 (a few samples of this study predate the infection). Cell type and time point are not known.

V is TRBV4-3 and J is TRBJ2-2; no clear D. Between the trimmed V and J ends, which lost 0 bases and 0 bases, there was a span of 11 bases. CDR1 LGHNA and CDR2 YSLEER come from the germline V gene. The CDR3 is made up of 17 amino acids. The CDR3 DNA reads TGCGCCAGCAGCCAAGACTCTCCCGCGGCGAACACCGGGGAGCTGTTTTTT. Its protein product is CASSQDSPAANTGELFF.

The chain recombines TRBV11-2 with TRBJ1-6; possibly TRBD1 for D (5 bases). Germline assignment: CDR1 SGHAT and CDR2 FQNNGV. With 5 bases removed from V and 5 bases from J, the gap between germline ends came to 16 bases. The CDR3 totals 16 residues. The CDR3 region is CASSPHLAGNNSPLHF. CDR3 nucleotide sequence: TGTGCCAGCAGCCCCCACCTGGCAGGGAATAATTCACCCCTCCACTTT.

In DNA, the CDR3 is TGCGCCAGCAGCTTGGCCAACAGGGGGAGAGATGAAGCTTTCTTT. This translates into CASSLANRGRDEAFF. This rearrangement joins TRBV5-1 to TRBJ1-1; 8 bases line up with TRBD1. J was trimmed by 7 bases and V by 0 bases; bases with no gene match: 8. This CDR3 region has 15 residues. Per germline, CDR1 SGHRS and CDR2 YFSETQ.

The V call is TRBV7-2, the J call TRBJ2-3; no reliable D call. CDR1 SGHTA and CDR2 FQGNSA come from the germline V gene. The CDR3 is 15 amino acids. V lost 2 bases, J lost 1 base, and 10 bases lay in between. The CDR3 here is CASSLSLGGTDTQYF. CDR3 coding DNA: TGTGCCAGCAGCTTATCACTCGGAGGCACAGATACGCAGTATTTT.

This chain links TRBV7-2 with TRBJ1-5; perhaps TRBD1 as D (5 bases). The CDR3 spans 13 residues. Trimming left V 5 bases short and J 7 bases short, with 12 bases between. CDR1 and CDR2 from the germline V gene are SGHTA and FQGNSA. The CDR3 loop reads CASSADIVQPQHF. In DNA, the CDR3 is TGTGCCAGCAGCGCGGACATTGTCCAGCCCCAGCATTTT.

Ten or more counts support this clonotype. The V and J genes are TRBV12-3 or TRBV12-4 and TRBJ2-7; no clear D. CDR3 length equals 13 residues. The V and J ends lost 6 bases and 2 bases respectively, with 11 bases between them. The CDR3 loop reads CASRRTETYEQYF. DNA of the CDR3: TGTGCCAGCAGGAGGACGGAGACCTACGAGCAGTACTTC.

This sequence joins TRBV13 and TRBJ2-2, with D perhaps TRBD1 (5 bases). Trimming left V 2 bases short and J 7 bases short, with 5 bases between. This CDR3 has 12 amino acids. The V gene's germline CDR1 is PRHDT and CDR2 FYEKMQ (reference sequence). The CDR3 bases are TGTGCCAGCAGCTTACAGGGCGGGGAGCTGTTTTTT. It yields the protein CASSLQGGELFF. Combining the CDR3 with reference TRBV13 and TRBJ2-2 gives the whole variable domain AAGVIQSPRHLIKEKRETATLKCYPIPRHDTVYWYQQGPGQDPQFLISFYEKMQSDKGSIPDRFSAQQFSDYHSELNMSSLELGDSALYFCASSLQGGELFFGEGSRLTVL.

This clonotype was counted only a few times. This chain links TRBV10-3 with TRBJ1-3; 9 nucleotides agree with TRBD1. The CDR3 is 14 residues long. Germline V gene lookup returns CDR1 ENHRY and CDR2 SYGVKD. J was trimmed by 8 bases and V by 5 bases; bases with no gene match: 7. CDR3 region: CAISRSGQGDTIYF. DNA of the CDR3: TGTGCCATCAGTCGCTCGGGACAGGGAGACACCATATATTTT.

The sample holds a few counts of this clonotype. The chain recombines TRBV7-6 with TRBJ2-1, with 9 nucleotides matching TRBD1. J gave up 10 bases and V 5 bases, and 9 bases lay outside the gene matches. The germline gives CDR1 SGHVS, CDR2 FNYEAQ. The CDR3 is made up of 14 amino acids. CDR3 residues: CASSRDRVMWEQFF. CDR3 nucleotides: TGTGCCAGCAGCCGGGACAGGGTAATGTGGGAGCAGTTCTTC.

This clonotype has more than one count but fewer than ten. V is TRBV6-6 and J is TRBJ2-7, with 9 bases matching TRBD1. Germline lookup yields CDR1 MNHNY and CDR2 SVGAGI (reference sequence). This CDR3 contains 14 residues. The trim removed 4 bases at V and 1 base at J, leaving 2 bases unmatched. The CDR3, as DNA: TGTGCCAGCAGTTCCGGGACAGGGTCCTACGAGCAGTACGTC. Translating gives CASSSGTGSYEQYV.

This clonotype has more than one count but fewer than ten. The CDR3 region is CSAPDRLAAQYF. CDR3 nucleotide sequence: TGCAGTGCTCCTGACAGGCTCGCCGCCCAGTACTTC. This chain joins TRBV20-1 and TRBJ2-5; tentative D call: TRBD1 (6 bases). The CDR3 totals 12 residues. From germline, CDR1 is DFQATT and CDR2 SNEGSKA (reference sequence). V shed 5 bases and J shed 9 bases, with 16 bases lying between them.

In regard to this clonotype: The junction shows a germline mismatch at one end, possibly a read error. This chain links TRBV7-7 with TRBJ2-5; weak D call: TRBD2 (6 bases). This CDR3 has 15 amino acids. Germline values: CDR1 SSHAT, CDR2 FNYEAQ (reference sequence). The CDR3 sequence: CASSLGTWGEETQYF. In nucleotides, the CDR3 is TGTGCTAGCAGCTTAGGAACCTGGGGGGAAGAGACCCAGTACTTC. Together with reference TRBV7-7 and TRBJ2-5, the CDR3 gives the full variable domain: GAGVSQSPRYKVTKRGQDVTLRCDPISSHATLYWYQQALGQGPEFLTYFNYEAQPDKSGLPSDRFSAERPEGSISTLTIQRTEQRDSAMYRCASSLGTWGEETQYFGPGTRLLVL.

Only a few counts were recorded for this clonotype. The genes are TRBV12-3 or TRBV12-4 and TRBJ2-7; perhaps TRBD1 as D (5 bases). The CDR3 extends over 13 amino acids. V gave up 1 base and J gave up 3 bases, with 7 bases separating them. CDR3 protein: CASSLGQHYEQYF. For the CDR3, the DNA is TGTGCCAGCAGTTTAGGACAGCACTACGAGCAGTACTTC.